In this sample, the clone carrying this T cell receptor (beta chain) turned up a few times. A junction end diverges from the germline sequence, so it may reflect a read error. The sample is drawn from a study of blood T cells in healthy people across ages. Study details: The template switching approach captured approximately one barcoded beta molecule for every two T cells.

Primers used in a second PCR of roughly 6 to 11 cycles were a sample-barcoded 5' primer and a J-beta primer mix. TCRdb re-analysed the 5' RACE reads in MiXCR, keeping a single row per CDR3 protein. The sample has about 1.7 million distinct CDR3 sequences, 28% seen once. The receptor was derived from a woman aged 25 to 39 in good health. The sample comprised blood.

The CDR3 sequence: CANSEQGAYNEQFF. The CDR3 bases are TGTGCCAACAGTGAACAGGGAGCTTACAATGAGCAGTTCTTC. The V and J genes are TRBV6-1 and TRBJ2-1, with TRBD1 as a possible D gene (6 bases). The CDR3 length is 14 residues. Per germline, CDR1 MNHNS and CDR2 SASEGT.